This T cell receptor (beta chain) was identified in a study of shared T cell receptors in the human thymus. The germline V gene has CDR1 SGHDN and CDR2 FVKESK. The CDR3 is 16 residues long. V dropped 0 bases and J dropped 3 bases, with 15 bases sitting between them. TCRdb keeps only in-frame clones here, not all; method: immunoSEQ multiplex PCR. Among about 380,000 clones, approximately 95% were seen once, and the ten largest hold 0.015% to 0.02%. The sample was thymocytes. The origin of this receptor is a human donor. The chain carries TRBV14 and TRBJ2-7, with D perhaps being TRBD1 or TRBD2 (5 bases each). The chain's CDR3 is CASSQDGADSHYEQYF. The CDR3 region has the DNA TGTGCCAGCAGCCAAGACGGGGCCGACAGCCACTACGAGCAGTACTTC.